This T cell receptor beta chain derives from a study of response to subunit inactivated influenza vaccine. V lost 2 bases to trimming and J lost 3 bases; unmatched junction nucleotides: 1. The CDR3 sequence is 13 residues long. In germline, CDR1 is MGHRA, CDR2 YSYEKL. TCRdb re-called the RT-PCR reads through MiXCR, storing one row per CDR3 protein. The table records about 700,000 distinct CDR3 sequences, around 13% of them present only once. This clonotype originated in a man aged 45-65 years who received an inactivated influenza vaccine. This chain uses TRBV4-1 with TRBJ2-7; 7 bases are shared with TRBD1. The starting material was PBMCs from blood, obtained 14 to 15 days before vaccination. The DNA for the CDR3 is TGCGCCAGCAGCCAACCAGGGGGCTACGAGCAGTACTTC. Its translation is CASSQPGGYEQYF.